The 8 T cell receptor beta chains listed next were all sequenced from one sample in a study of T-cell memory formation after mild COVID-19. TCRdb analysed the 5' RACE reads with MiXCR anew, one entry per CDR3 protein. The sample lists 350,000 to 450,000 distinct CDR3 sequences, approximately 20% occurring once. Sequenced: PBMCs or a T cell subset sorted from them (not recorded which). These receptors were obtained from an adult woman who had mild COVID-19 (a few samples of this study predate the infection). Cell type and time point are not known.

The CDR3 sequence is CASSSPGGIPYNEQFF. The DNA of the CDR3 is TGTGCCAGCAGCTCCCCCGGGGGGATCCCCTACAATGAGCAGTTCTTC. The chain couples TRBV7-9 to TRBJ2-1; 7 positions match TRBD2. CDR3 length: 16 amino acids. CDR1 and CDR2 (germline): SEHNR, FQNEAQ (reference sequence). The V and J ends lost 4 bases and 2 bases, in that order; junction bases with no gene match: 8. The full variable domain, rest sourced from reference TRBV7-9 and TRBJ2-1, is DTGVSQNPRHKITKRGQNVTFRCDPISEHNRLYWYRQTLGQGPEFLTYFQNEAQLEKSRLLSDRFSAERPKGSFSTLEIQRTEQGDSAMYLCASSSPGGIPYNEQFFGPGTRLTVL.

The rearrangement joins TRBV5-1 to TRBJ2-7, with a weak D call TRBD2 (6 bases). Trimming removed 4 bases at V and 3 bases at J, with 20 bases between. Germline V gives CDR1 SGHRS, CDR2 YFSETQ. This CDR3 region has 16 residues. DNA of the CDR3: TGCGCCAGCAGCCCGGGACTCGACCCCTCCCTCTACGAGCAGTACTTC. It specifies CASSPGLDPSLYEQYF.

The table lists this clonotype with a few counts. The rearrangement uses TRBV28 and TRBJ2-2, with 7 bases lining up with TRBD1. Per the germline V gene, CDR1 is MDHEN and CDR2 is SYDVKM. This CDR3 is built from 18 residues. Unmatched junction bases numbered 19, after V lost 6 bases and J lost 6 bases. The CDR3 region is CASRTVGGAPFAAGELFF. As DNA, the CDR3 is TGTGCCAGCAGGACGGTAGGGGGCGCCCCTTTCGCCGCCGGGGAGCTGTTTTTT.

This clonotype was recorded at least ten times. The V and J genes are TRBV5-1 and TRBJ2-3; no firm D call. The CDR3 contains 14 residues. Germline V gives CDR1 SGHRS, CDR2 YFSETQ. The V end was cut by 1 base, the J end by 2 bases, with 8 bases between. CDR3 loop: CASSLWANTDTQYF. The CDR3, as DNA: TGCGCCAGCAGCTTGTGGGCCAACACAGATACGCAGTATTTT. The full variable domain, completed using reference TRBV5-1 and TRBJ2-3, is KAGVTQTPRYLIKTRGQQVTLSCSPISGHRSVSWYQQTPGQGLQFLFEYFSETQRNKGNFPGRFSGRQFSNSRSEMNVSTLELGDSALYLCASSLWANTDTQYFGPGTRLTVL.

This clonotype was detected only a few times. The chain has TRBV5-1 and TRBJ2-7; 10 nucleotides match TRBD1. Germline lookup yields CDR1 SGHRS and CDR2 YFSETQ. V was clipped by 4 bases and J by 2 bases; unmatched bases: 3. The CDR3 has 14 residues. The CDR3: CASSVDRGPYEQYF. CDR3 sequence (DNA): TGCGCCAGCAGCGTAGACAGGGGGCCCTACGAGCAGTACTTC.

A few counts support this clonotype. The chain uses TRBV27 and TRBJ2-2; TRBD1 is a possible D gene (6 bases). Germline assignment: CDR1 MNHEY and CDR2 SMNVEV (reference sequence). The CDR3 is 14 amino acids. V gave up 6 bases and J gave up 3 bases, with 11 bases separating them. The CDR3 is CASSWDKDTGELFF. In nucleotides, the CDR3 is TGTGCCAGCAGCTGGGACAAGGACACCGGGGAGCTGTTTTTT.

The chain has TRBV24-1 and TRBJ1-1; 7 bases align to TRBD1. Germline CDR1 is KGHDR and CDR2 is SFDVKD. Trimming cost V 4 bases and J 8 bases; bases outside gene matches: 6. This CDR3 contains 13 residues. CDR3 in amino acids: CATSDPTGKEAFF. In DNA form, the CDR3 reads TGTGCCACCAGTGACCCGACAGGGAAGGAAGCTTTCTTT.

This clonotype has at least ten counts. DNA for the CDR3: TGCAGTGCTAGAGACCTCGTGGGACCGGGGGATACGCAGTATTTT. Translated: CSARDLVGPGDTQYF. The genes are TRBV20-1 and TRBJ2-3, with D perhaps matching TRBD1 or TRBD2 (5 bases each). CDR1 is DFQATT, CDR2 SNEGSKA, per germline (reference sequence). Trimming pared 0 bases from V and 6 bases from J, leaving 16 bases between. The length of the CDR3 is 15 residues.